This T cell receptor beta chain came from a study of blood T cell repertoires in COVID-19. Study overall: The analysed material was cDNA or gDNA that came from T cells, B-cell-depleted T cells, or PBMCs.

This clone was observed a single time. Germline lookup yields CDR1 MNHNS and CDR2 SASEGT. The V and J ends lost 3 bases and 6 bases, in that order; junction bases with no gene match: 9. This CDR3 is 15 amino acids long. The assay was immunoSEQ multiplex PCR, and TCRdb's table has in-frame clones only and misses some. The data hold about 150,000 clones, with 84% observed a single time. Followed over time, Seattle patients had been enrolled while infection was active. The rearrangement joins TRBV6-1 to TRBJ1-2; 8 bases line up with TRBD1. Sequenced material: peripheral blood. The TCR sequence derives from an elderly woman with COVID-19, enrolled during active disease. CDR3 nucleotides: TGTGCCAGCAGTGAGATCGGGACAGGTGGAAATGGCTACACCTTC. It is translated as CASSEIGTGGNGYTF.